This is a list of T cell receptor beta chains from one sample in a study of radiation and T cells in renal cell carcinoma. TCRdb's table, derived via immunoSEQ multiplex PCR, lists solely in-frame clones and lacks some. The table lists tens of thousands of clones, around three quarters of them singletons. Sequences were derived from blood, sampled from a patient whose treatment included radiotherapy and nephrectomy. The source is a woman in her 70s with renal cell carcinoma. The CDR3 runs from the conserved cysteine through the conserved F or W. The D gene is left open where the match is weak. Some rows have no size entry. The others give once, few or many, or a class for an expanded clone.

CDR3 DNA	CDR3 protein	clone size	D gene	V gene	J gene
TGTGCCAGTAGTTTACTAGGAACTAGCACAGATACGCAGTATTTT	CASSLLGTSTDTQYF	-	-	TRBV19	TRBJ2-3
TGTGCCAGCAGTTTGGGGACTAGCGGGCGTGTCGAGCAGTACTTC	CASSLGTSGRVEQYF	-	TRBD2	TRBV27	TRBJ2-7
TGTGCCAGCAGCTTAGGACTAGCGGGCCCGGAGGCAGATACGCAGTATTTT	CASSLGLAGPEADTQYF	-	TRBD2	TRBV7-9	TRBJ2-3
TGTGCCAGCAGCGTTGGATTGGGAACCGGGGAGCTGTTTTTT	CASSVGLGTGELFF	-	-	TRBV9	TRBJ2-2
TGCGCCAGCAGCTTGGAAGGGACCCTTCGGTACGAGCAGTACTTC	CASSLEGTLRYEQYF	-	-	TRBV5-1	TRBJ2-7
TGTGCCAGCAGCTTCGGGCAGGGAATGGGCGCGGAAGAGACCCAGTACTTC	CASSFGQGMGAEETQYF	-	-	TRBV7-9	TRBJ2-5
TGCGCCAGCAGCGGACAGGGACAGGCAACTAATGAAAAACTGTTTTTT	CASSGQGQATNEKLFF	few	TRBD1	TRBV5-1	TRBJ1-4
TGTGCCAGCAGCTTAGTAGCTAGCGGGACGTACAATGAGCAGTTCTTC	CASSLVASGTYNEQFF	-	TRBD2	TRBV7-6	TRBJ2-1
TGTGCCAGCAGCGGGACTATGGGTCGCGAAAAACTGTTTTTT	CASSGTMGREKLFF	-	-	TRBV7-9	TRBJ1-4
TGTGCCAGCAGCTTAGAGATCGGTTCGGCGGGGAATCCCTACGAGCAGTACTTC	CASSLEIGSAGNPYEQYF	-	-	TRBV7-2	TRBJ2-7
TGTGCCAGCAGCCCCAGACTAGCGGAGGGGGAGCAGTACTTC	CASSPRLAEGEQYF	-	TRBD2	TRBV9	TRBJ2-7
TGTGCCAGTAGTATGGTATCTAGCGGAGAAGAGACCCAGTACTTC	CASSMVSSGEETQYF	-	TRBD2	TRBV19	TRBJ2-5
TGTGCCAGTAGTATGGATGGGAGCTCCTACAATGAGCAGTTCTTC	CASSMDGSSYNEQFF	-	-	TRBV19	TRBJ2-1
TGCGCCAGCAGCCAAGAAGTTAGGGTCTTTGGTGGAGATACGCAGTATTTT	CASSQEVRVFGGDTQYF	once	-	TRBV4-1	TRBJ2-3
TGTGCCACGAAAGATACGCAGTATTTT	CATKDTQYF	-	-	TRBV2	TRBJ2-3
TGTGCCAGCACCCCTGGGCTAGCGGTTCGAGAGACCCAGTACTTC	CASTPGLAVRETQYF	-	TRBD2	TRBV6-6	TRBJ2-5
TGTGCCAGCAGCCCAGGCGGCTGCCAGCCCCAGCATTTT	CASSPGGCQPQHF	-	-	TRBV21-1	TRBJ1-5
TGCGCCAGCAGCCAAGGGCTAGCGGGGGGAAGAGGGGATGAGCAGTTCTTC	CASSQGLAGGRGDEQFF	-	TRBD2	TRBV4-1	TRBJ2-1
TGTGCCAGCAGTGAACTTAGCGGGGGGTCGGTCGGGGAGCTGTTTTTT	CASSELSGGSVGELFF	-	TRBD2	TRBV2	TRBJ2-2
TGTGCCAGCAGTGCCCGACAGGGTAATCAGCCCCAGCATTTT	CASSARQGNQPQHF	-	TRBD1	TRBV2	TRBJ1-5
TGTGCCAGCAGCTTAGCGGGCTGGAGGGAGGGCTCCTACGAGCAGTACTTC	CASSLAGWREGSYEQYF	-	TRBD2	TRBV7-2	TRBJ2-7
TGCGCCAGCAGCTTGGGGGGGAACTCCTATAATTCACCCCTCCACTTT	CASSLGGNSYNSPLHF	-	-	TRBV5-1	TRBJ1-6
TGTGCCTGGAGTATACTAGCGGACCTATCGGGGGAGCAGTTCTTC	CAWSILADLSGEQFF	-	TRBD2	TRBV30	TRBJ2-1
TGTGCCAGTAGTCCCCGACAGGGGCCCACAGATACGCAGTATTTT	CASSPRQGPTDTQYF	-	TRBD1	TRBV19	TRBJ2-3
TGCGCCAGCAGCTTGGACGGGGGAGCACTTTACGAGCAGTACTTC	CASSLDGGALYEQYF	-	-	TRBV5-1	TRBJ2-7
TGTGCCAGCGGTCCGGGATATTCTAGCACAGATACGCAGTATTTT	CASGPGYSSTDTQYF	-	-	TRBV2	TRBJ2-3
TGTGCCAGCAGCCCATCCGGGGTAGCGGGGGGATACAATGAGCAGTTCTTC	CASSPSGVAGGYNEQFF	-	TRBD2	TRBV4-2	TRBJ2-1
TGCGCCAGCAGCCATTCTAGCGAGAGGCGGGAGTTCTTC	CASSHSSERREFF	-	-	TRBV4-3	TRBJ2-1
TGTGCCAGCAGCATTTTACCGGGAACCTCCACCAATCAGCCCCAGCATTTT	CASSILPGTSTNQPQHF	-	-	TRBV5-8	TRBJ1-5
TGTGCCAGCAGCCCCCGGGACAGGGCCGTGTATGGCTACACCTTC	CASSPRDRAVYGYTF	-	-	TRBV12-1	TRBJ1-2
TGTGCCAGTAGTATTCAGCTAAGCACAGATACGCAGTATTTT	CASSIQLSTDTQYF	-	-	TRBV19	TRBJ2-3
TGTGCCAGCAACTCGAGGACAGGCGCCGACGAGCAGTACTTC	CASNSRTGADEQYF	-	TRBD1	TRBV6-1	TRBJ2-7
TGTGCCAGTAACCAGGGGGCGCGCAATCAGCCCCAGCATTTT	CASNQGARNQPQHF	-	TRBD1	TRBV19	TRBJ1-5
TGTGCCAGCTCACTCCGGCTGGGGGCAGGGGGATCCTACGAGCAGTACTTC	CASSLRLGAGGSYEQYF	-	TRBD1	TRBV18	TRBJ2-7
TGTGCCAGCAGCGTATCCCCCGCTGAAAAACTGTTTTTT	CASSVSPAEKLFF	medium-sized	-	TRBV9	TRBJ1-4
TGTGCCATAGGACAAGGCCAAGAGACCCAGTACTTC	CAIGQGQETQYF	-	-	TRBV10-3	TRBJ2-5
TGTGCCAGCTCACCCGACAGGGGGCTCGGTGGCTACACCTTC	CASSPDRGLGGYTF	-	TRBD1	TRBV18	TRBJ1-2
TGTGCCAGCAGTGAAAGAACAGTCAACACTGAAGCTTTCTTT	CASSERTVNTEAFF	-	-	TRBV2	TRBJ1-1
TGTGCCAGTAGTAGAGTGGCAGGAGACCCGAGCACTGAAGCTTTCTTT	CASSRVAGDPSTEAFF	-	-	TRBV19	TRBJ1-1
TGTGCCAGCAGCTTGGCCGACGGTGAAGCTTTCTTT	CASSLADGEAFF	hyperexpanded	-	TRBV7-2	TRBJ1-1
TGTGCCATCCGTCCGGGGGTCCTTGATGGTTCACCCCTCCACTTT	CAIRPGVLDGSPLHF	few	-	TRBV10-3	TRBJ1-6
TGCAGCGTTCCGGAGGGGGGTGGCTACACCTTC	CSVPEGGGYTF	-	-	TRBV29-1	TRBJ1-2
TGCAGCGTGTGGACGGAGGGCAATCAGCCCCAGCATTTT	CSVWTEGNQPQHF	-	-	TRBV29-1	TRBJ1-5
TGTGCCAGCAGTTGGAGCGGGAGAAACGACAATGAGCAGTTCTTC	CASSWSGRNDNEQFF	-	TRBD2	TRBV6-1	TRBJ2-1
TGTGCCAGCAGAACAGGGTATCAGGATAATTCACCCCTCCACTTT	CASRTGYQDNSPLHF	-	-	TRBV7-8	TRBJ1-6
TGTGCCAGCAGCCCCCAACTAGGAGGTTACAATGAGCAGTTCTTC	CASSPQLGGYNEQFF	-	-	TRBV9	TRBJ2-1
TGTGCCAGCAGTGAATATCACAGGGGGGGGGAAGGCTACACCTTC	CASSEYHRGGEGYTF	-	TRBD1	TRBV25-1	TRBJ1-2
TGTGCCAGTAGTCCGGGACTACAAGGTGAGCAGTTCTTC	CASSPGLQGEQFF	-	TRBD2	TRBV19	TRBJ2-1
TGTGCCTGGAGTGTAGAGGGGAATCAGCCCCAGCATTTT	CAWSVEGNQPQHF	-	-	TRBV30	TRBJ1-5
TGTGCCAGCAGCCCGGGACAGGTTTCAATGGGCTATGGCTACACCTTC	CASSPGQVSMGYGYTF	once	TRBD1	TRBV5-5	TRBJ1-2
TGTGCCAGCAGCCGATCCCCTCCAGGGTCAACTAATGAAAAACTGTTTTTT	CASSRSPPGSTNEKLFF	-	-	TRBV7-6	TRBJ1-4
TGCGCCAGCAGCTTAGGACAGGGGGCTTTTGATGAGCAGTTCTTC	CASSLGQGAFDEQFF	-	TRBD1	TRBV5-1	TRBJ2-1
TGTGCCAGCACCCAAGGCGCGGCGCTCGGCTACACCTTC	CASTQGAALGYTF	-	-	TRBV7-9	TRBJ1-2
TGTGCCAGCAGCTTGGCCACGCGGAGCACAGATACGCAGTATTTT	CASSLATRSTDTQYF	-	-	TRBV7-2	TRBJ2-3
TGTGCCAGCAGTCAATCCTCAACGGGACAGGGTTACGAGCAGTACTTC	CASSQSSTGQGYEQYF	-	TRBD1	TRBV27	TRBJ2-7
TGTGCCAGCAGTTCGTGGACAGGGAGCTCCTACGAGCAGTACTTC	CASSSWTGSSYEQYF	-	TRBD1	TRBV7-9	TRBJ2-7
TGTGCCAGCAGTGGGACAGGGATCCATGAGCAGTTCTTC	CASSGTGIHEQFF	-	TRBD1	TRBV2	TRBJ2-1
TGTGCCAGCAGTCCTATCCCTAGCGACTCCTACGAGCAGTACTTC	CASSPIPSDSYEQYF	-	-	TRBV27	TRBJ2-7
TGTGCCAGCAGTGAACCGGGCCCTGGGACTAGCGGGTTTATCTACGAGCAGTACTTC	CASSEPGPGTSGFIYEQYF	-	TRBD2	TRBV2	TRBJ2-7